These 12 T cell receptor beta chains originate from one sample sequenced in a study of cytomegalovirus exposure and HLA in healthy donors (dated by TCRdb to 2017 to 2019). The library was produced with the immunoSEQ multiplex PCR assay. A mixture of 60 forward primers for TCR Vbeta segments and 13 reverse primers for TCR Jbeta segments was used in the multiplex PCR. The clones in this table, taken by TCRdb from immuneACCESS, are in-frame only. Not every clone is retained; where verified, under half of the shortfall comes from an unresolved V gene, and the cause of the rest is unknown. Present in this sample are approximately 110,000 clones, approximately 70% of which were seen just once. The ten largest account for about a tenth of the sample. The sequencing input was PBMCs. Source of these receptors: a man aged 35-49 years in good health and CMV-seropositive.

This clone was picked up a small number of times. This chain links TRBV10-3 with TRBJ2-7; D may be TRBD1 (6 bases). Looked up from germline, CDR1 is ENHRY and CDR2 is SYGVKD. V gave up 6 bases and J gave up 2 bases, with 11 bases separating them. This CDR3 is 13 amino acids long. Here the CDR3 reads CAIRPGQAYEQYV. The DNA for the CDR3 is TGTGCCATCAGACCGGGACAAGCCTACGAGCAGTACGTC.

The V and J genes are TRBV9 and TRBJ1-1; D possibly corresponds to TRBD1 (5 bases). Trimming left V 4 bases short and J 0 bases short, with 7 bases between. The CDR3 totals 13 residues. The germline V gene encodes CDR1 SGDLS and CDR2 YYNGEE. The CDR3 protein is CASSPGMNTEAFF. Written as DNA, the CDR3 is TGTGCCAGCAGCCCAGGGATGAACACTGAAGCTTTCTTT.

The chain combines TRBV15 with TRBJ2-1; D gene unclear. V shed 0 bases and J shed 0 bases, with 6 bases lying between them. Germline V gene lookup returns CDR1 LNHNV and CDR2 YYDKDF (reference sequence). This CDR3 spans 15 amino acids. CDR3: CATSRDSNSYNEQFF. CDR3 nucleotides: TGTGCCACCAGCAGAGACAGTAACTCCTACAATGAGCAGTTCTTC.

V and J are TRBV6-1 and TRBJ2-1, with TRBD2 identical over 9 bases. Germline-derived CDR1 and CDR2 are MNHNS and SASEGT. CDR3 length: 15 amino acids. With V trimmed by 2 bases and J by 7 bases, 6 bases remained unmatched. CDR3 residues: CASSEMTSGSNEQFF. The CDR3, as DNA: TGTGCCAGCAGTGAAATGACTAGCGGAAGTAATGAGCAGTTCTTC.

The J gene is TRBJ2-1, the V gene TRBV4-1; TRBD2 matches 10 bases. This CDR3 region has 17 residues. V lost 4 bases, J lost 1 base, and 7 bases stayed unmatched. Germline CDR1 MGHRA, CDR2 YSYEKL. CDR3: CASSLLAGGSSYNEQFF. CDR3 sequence (DNA): TGCGCCAGCAGCCTGTTAGCGGGAGGTTCTTCCTACAATGAGCAGTTCTTC.

This clone is a singleton in its sample. The chain combines TRBV14 with TRBJ2-2; D is unclear. The CDR3 is 12 amino acids. V was pared by 1 base and J by 6 bases, with 3 bases between. From germline, CDR1 is SGHDN and CDR2 FVKESK. CDR3 nucleotides: TGTGCCAGCAGCCAAGGAGCCGGGGAGCTGTTTTTT. It is translated as CASSQGAGELFF.

This clone was seen a few times. The rearrangement uses TRBV19 and TRBJ2-1; D is perhaps TRBD2 (6 bases). Trimming pared 5 bases from V and 3 bases from J, leaving 11 bases between. The germline V gene encodes CDR1 LNHDA and CDR2 SQIVND (reference sequence). CDR3 length equals 14 residues. CDR3 DNA: TGTGCCAGTAGTTCGGGACTGAACTACAATGAGCAGTTCTTC. Protein product: CASSSGLNYNEQFF. Full variable domain (remainder filled in from reference TRBV19 and TRBJ2-1): DGGITQSPKYLFRKEGQNVTLSCEQNLNHDAMYWYRQDPGQGLRLIYYSQIVNDFQKGDIAEGYSVSREKKESFPLTVTSAQKNPTAFYLCASSSGLNYNEQFFGPGTRLTVL.

As DNA, the CDR3 is TGCGCCAGCCGATCCGGGACTAGCGGCCTCACAGATACGCAGTATTTT. Residues: CASRSGTSGLTDTQYF. This sequence joins TRBV10-1 and TRBJ2-3; 11 nucleotides align to TRBD2. V lost 8 bases, J lost 2 bases, and 9 bases stayed unmatched. Germline lookup yields CDR1 WNHNN and CDR2 SYGVQD (reference sequence). The CDR3 loop spans 16 amino acids.

This chain connects TRBV5-1 to TRBJ2-1; D possibly corresponds to TRBD2 (6 bases). The CDR3 length is 17 residues. The germline V and J ends were trimmed by 0 bases and 8 bases, with 21 bases remaining between them. CDR1 and CDR2 (germline): SGHRS, YFSETQ. This CDR3 reads CASSLGLRDFHNDEQFF. CDR3 sequence (DNA): TGCGCCAGCAGCTTGGGGTTGAGGGACTTCCACAACGATGAGCAGTTCTTC. Variable domain in full (rest from reference TRBV5-1 and TRBJ2-1): KAGVTQTPRYLIKTRGQQVTLSCSPISGHRSVSWYQQTPGQGLQFLFEYFSETQRNKGNFPGRFSGRQFSNSRSEMNVSTLELGDSALYLCASSLGLRDFHNDEQFFGPGTRLTVL.

This chain connects TRBV4-1 to TRBJ2-1, with 7 bases identical to TRBD2. Germline values: CDR1 MGHRA, CDR2 YSYEKL. The ends lost 0 bases at V and 3 bases at J; junction bases unmatched: 8. This CDR3 contains 17 residues. The CDR3 DNA sequence: TGCGCCAGCAGCCAAGATCTAGGGCTAGCGGACTACAATGAGCAGTTCTTC. Amino acids: CASSQDLGLADYNEQFF.

This clone was observed a few times. The chain combines TRBV9 with TRBJ1-5; 7 nucleotides agree with TRBD1. The junction had 8 bases not matched to a gene; V was cut back by 4 bases and J by 4 bases. Germline CDR1 and CDR2: SGDLS and YYNGEE. CDR3 length equals 15 residues. CDR3 DNA: TGTGCCAGCAGCCCTACGGGACAGTTAAATCAGCCCCAGCATTTT. Protein product: CASSPTGQLNQPQHF. The variable domain in full, with the rest retrieved from reference TRBV9 and TRBJ1-5, is DSGVTQTPKHLITATGQRVTLRCSPRSGDLSVYWYQQSLDQGLQFLIQYYNGEERAKGNILERFSAQQFPDLHSELNLSSLELGDSALYFCASSPTGQLNQPQHFGDGTRLSIL.

The genes are TRBV10-2 and TRBJ2-6; D unresolved. The V gene lost 6 bases and the J gene lost 2 bases, with 11 bases spanning the gap. CDR1 and CDR2 (germline): WSHSY, SAAADI. The CDR3 covers 15 residues. CDR3 region: CASSEALTGANVLTF. In nucleotides, the CDR3 is TGCGCCAGCAGCGAAGCCTTGACTGGGGCCAACGTCCTGACTTTC.